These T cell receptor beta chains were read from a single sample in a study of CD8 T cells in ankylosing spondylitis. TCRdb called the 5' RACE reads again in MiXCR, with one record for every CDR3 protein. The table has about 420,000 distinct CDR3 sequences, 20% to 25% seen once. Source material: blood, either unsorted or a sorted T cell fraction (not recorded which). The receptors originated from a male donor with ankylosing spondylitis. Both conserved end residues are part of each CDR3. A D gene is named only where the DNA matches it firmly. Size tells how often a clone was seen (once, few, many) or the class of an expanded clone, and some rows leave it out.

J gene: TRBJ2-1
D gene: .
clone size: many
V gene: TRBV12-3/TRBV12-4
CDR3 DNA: TGTGCCAGCAGTTCCTTCCAATATGAGCAGTTCTTC
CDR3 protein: CASSSFQYEQFF

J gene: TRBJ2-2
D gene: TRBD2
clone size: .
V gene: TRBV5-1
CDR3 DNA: TGCGCCAGCAAGTTAGCGGGAGGGCCCCGGGGCACCGGGGAGCTGTTTTTT
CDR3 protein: CASKLAGGPRGTGELFF

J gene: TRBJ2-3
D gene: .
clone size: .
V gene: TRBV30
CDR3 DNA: TGTGCCTGGAGTCTAGGGGGGAGCACAGATACGCAGTATTTT
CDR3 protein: CAWSLGGSTDTQYF

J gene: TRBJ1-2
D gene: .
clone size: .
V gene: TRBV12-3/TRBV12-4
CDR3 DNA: TGTGCCAGCAAACTTAGACAGGAGCCCTATGGCTACACCTTC
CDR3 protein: CASKLRQEPYGYTF

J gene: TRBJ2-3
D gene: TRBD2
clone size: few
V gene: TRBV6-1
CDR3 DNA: TGTGCCACAGGACTAGCGCTAAGCACAGATACGCAGTATTTT
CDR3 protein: CATGLALSTDTQYF

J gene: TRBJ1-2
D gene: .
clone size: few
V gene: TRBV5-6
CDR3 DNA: TGTGCCAGCAGCTTGATCCAGGGCCCTAACTATGGCTACACCTTC
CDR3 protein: CASSLIQGPNYGYTF

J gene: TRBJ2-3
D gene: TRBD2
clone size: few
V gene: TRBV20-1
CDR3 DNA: TGCAGTGCTAGAGATAGGCTAGCGGGGTACACAGATACGCAGTATTTT
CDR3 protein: CSARDRLAGYTDTQYF

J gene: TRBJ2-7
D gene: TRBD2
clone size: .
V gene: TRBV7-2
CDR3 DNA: TGTGCCAGCAGCACGGGACTAGCGGGAGGGACCTACGAGCAGTACTTC
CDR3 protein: CASSTGLAGGTYEQYF

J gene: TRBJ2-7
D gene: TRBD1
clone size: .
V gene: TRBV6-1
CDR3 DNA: TGTGCCAGCAGTGAAATGAACAGGGGTGCGCAGTACTTC
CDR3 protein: CASSEMNRGAQYF

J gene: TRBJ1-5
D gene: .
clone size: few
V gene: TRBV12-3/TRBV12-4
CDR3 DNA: TGTGCCAGCAGTCCCACAGGGATTCAGCCCCAGCATTTT
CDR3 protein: CASSPTGIQPQHF

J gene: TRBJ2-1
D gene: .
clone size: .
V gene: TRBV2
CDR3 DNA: TGTGCCAGCAGTGAGACAGCAACCTACAATGAGCAGTTCTTC
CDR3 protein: CASSETATYNEQFF

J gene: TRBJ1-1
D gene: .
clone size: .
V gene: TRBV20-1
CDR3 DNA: TGCAGTGCTAGTTTTGTTCCGGGACGGAACACTGAAGCTTTCTTT
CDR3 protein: CSASFVPGRNTEAFF

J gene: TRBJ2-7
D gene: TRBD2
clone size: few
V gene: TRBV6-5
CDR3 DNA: TGTGCCAGCAGTTCCCTGACTAGCGGGAACTACGAGCAGTACTTC
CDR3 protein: CASSSLTSGNYEQYF

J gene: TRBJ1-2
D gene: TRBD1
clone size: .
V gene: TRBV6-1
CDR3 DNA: TGTGCCAGCCTACTCGGGACAGGGTCGGGCTACACCTTC
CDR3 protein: CASLLGTGSGYTF

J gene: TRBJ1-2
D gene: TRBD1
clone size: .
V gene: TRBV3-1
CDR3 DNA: TGTGCCAGCAGCAAAGGGGCAGGGGGCGGATTGGGCTATGGCTACACCTTC
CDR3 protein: CASSKGAGGGLGYGYTF

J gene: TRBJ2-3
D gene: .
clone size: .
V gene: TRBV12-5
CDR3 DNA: TGTGCTAGTGGTTTGGTGAGGGGCAGGGGATTCACAGATACGCAGTATTTT
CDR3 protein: CASGLVRGRGFTDTQYF

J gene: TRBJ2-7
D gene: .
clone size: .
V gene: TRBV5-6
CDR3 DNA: TGTGCCAGCAGCCCCCTTGATAGCGACTACGAGCAGTACTTC
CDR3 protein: CASSPLDSDYEQYF

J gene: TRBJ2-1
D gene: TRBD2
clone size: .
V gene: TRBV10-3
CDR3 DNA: TGTGCCATCAACCCCGGGACTAGAGGATCGCGGTTCTTC
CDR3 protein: CAINPGTRGSRFF

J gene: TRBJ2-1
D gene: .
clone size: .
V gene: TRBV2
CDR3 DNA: TGTGCCAGCACTCAAGGGTGGAGATACAATGAGCAGTTCTTC
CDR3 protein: CASTQGWRYNEQFF

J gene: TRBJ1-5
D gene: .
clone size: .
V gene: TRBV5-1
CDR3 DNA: TGCGCCAGCAGCTTGGGGCCCGACGGTAGCAATCAGCCCCAGCATTTT
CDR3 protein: CASSLGPDGSNQPQHF

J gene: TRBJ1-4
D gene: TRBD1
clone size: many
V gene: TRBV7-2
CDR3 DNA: TGTGCCAGCAGCCGGGGACAGGCCCTTAATGAAAAACTGTTTTTT
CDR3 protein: CASSRGQALNEKLFF

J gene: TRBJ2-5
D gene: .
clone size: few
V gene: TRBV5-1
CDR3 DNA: TGCGCCAGCAGCTTGGTTGTCGACAAAGAGACCCAGTACTTC
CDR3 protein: CASSLVVDKETQYF

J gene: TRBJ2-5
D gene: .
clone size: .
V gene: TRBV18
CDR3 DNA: TGTGCCAGCTCCCAACGGGAGCACGAGACCCAGTACTTC
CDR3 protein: CASSQREHETQYF

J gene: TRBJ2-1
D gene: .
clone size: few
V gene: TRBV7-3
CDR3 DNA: TGTGCCAGCAGCTTAAGTCGCCCGGGGCTCGCTGAGCAGTTCTTC
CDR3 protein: CASSLSRPGLAEQFF

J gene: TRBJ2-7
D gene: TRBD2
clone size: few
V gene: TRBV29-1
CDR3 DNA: TGCAGCGTTGTCCCCGGGACTAGCACCACCTACGAGCAGTACTTC
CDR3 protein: CSVVPGTSTTYEQYF

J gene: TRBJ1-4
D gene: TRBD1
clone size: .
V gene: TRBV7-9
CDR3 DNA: TGTGCCAGCAGCTCATATGCGGAACAGGGGACGCGGGAAAAACTGTTTTTT
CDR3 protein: CASSSYAEQGTREKLFF

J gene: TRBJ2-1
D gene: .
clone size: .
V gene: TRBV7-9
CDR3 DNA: TGTGCCAGCAGCTACGAGAGAGGACTATCGGTTTACAATGAGCAGTTCTTC
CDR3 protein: CASSYERGLSVYNEQFF

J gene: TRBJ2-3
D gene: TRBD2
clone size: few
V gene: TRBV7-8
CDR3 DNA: TGTGCCCTTGGCGGGAGTGGAACAGATACGCAGTATTTT
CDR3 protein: CALGGSGTDTQYF

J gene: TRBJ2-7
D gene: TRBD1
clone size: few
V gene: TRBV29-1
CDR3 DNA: TGCAGCGTCCGAGGTCGGGACAGAGCCTACGAGCAGTACTTC
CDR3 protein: CSVRGRDRAYEQYF

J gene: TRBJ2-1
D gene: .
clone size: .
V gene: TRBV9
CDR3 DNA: TGTGCCAGCAGCGTCACTAGTATCTTTCATGAGCAGTTCTTC
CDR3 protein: CASSVTSIFHEQFF

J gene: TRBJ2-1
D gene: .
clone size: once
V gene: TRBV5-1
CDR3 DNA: TGCGCCAGCAGGCGGGACGGGGGCTACAATGAGCAGTTCTTC
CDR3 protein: CASRRDGGYNEQFF

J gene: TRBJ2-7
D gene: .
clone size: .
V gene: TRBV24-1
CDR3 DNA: TGTGCCACCAGTGTCGGAGGTGGCGAGCAGTACTTC
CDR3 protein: CATSVGGGEQYF

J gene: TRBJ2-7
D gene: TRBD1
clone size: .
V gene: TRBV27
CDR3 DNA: TGTGCCAGCGGGAAGGGGACAGTCAACGAGCAGTACTTC
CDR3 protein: CASGKGTVNEQYF

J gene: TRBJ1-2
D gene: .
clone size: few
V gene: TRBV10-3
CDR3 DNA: TGTGCCATCAGGGAACGCGGTTTAGACTATGGCTACACCTTC
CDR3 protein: CAIRERGLDYGYTF

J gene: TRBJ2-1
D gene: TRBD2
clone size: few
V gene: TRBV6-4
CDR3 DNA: TGTGCCAGCAGTGACACTAGCGGTACCTACAATGAGCAGTTCTTC
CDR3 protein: CASSDTSGTYNEQFF

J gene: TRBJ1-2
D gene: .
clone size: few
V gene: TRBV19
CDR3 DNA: TGTGCCAGTAGTATAAAGGGGCCCAACTATGGCTACACCTTC
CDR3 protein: CASSIKGPNYGYTF

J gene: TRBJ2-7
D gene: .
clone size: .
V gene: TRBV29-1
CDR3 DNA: TGCAGCGTTGTAAGGGGTGGCGGCGAGCAGTACTTC
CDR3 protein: CSVVRGGGEQYF

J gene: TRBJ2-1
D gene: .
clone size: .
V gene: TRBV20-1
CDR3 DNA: TGCAGTGCTAGGCGGGACAATGAGCAGTTCTTC
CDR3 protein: CSARRDNEQFF

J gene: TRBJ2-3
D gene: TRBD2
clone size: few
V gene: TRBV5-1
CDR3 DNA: TGCGCCAGCAGCTCCCTCCTAGCGGGGACAGATACGCAGTATTTT
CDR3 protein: CASSSLLAGTDTQYF

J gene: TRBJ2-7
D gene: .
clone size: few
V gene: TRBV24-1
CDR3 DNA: TGTGCCACCAGTGACCGGGCAGGGACCTACGAGCAGTACTTC
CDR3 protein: CATSDRAGTYEQYF

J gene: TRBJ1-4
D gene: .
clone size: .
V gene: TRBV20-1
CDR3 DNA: TGCACCTCAAGGCAGGGAAGTGAGGAAAAACTGTTTTTT
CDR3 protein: CTSRQGSEEKLFF

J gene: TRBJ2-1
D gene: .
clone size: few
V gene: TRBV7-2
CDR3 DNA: TGTGCCAGCAGCCCTCGACAGGTAGCCTACAATGAGCAGTTCTTC
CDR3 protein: CASSPRQVAYNEQFF

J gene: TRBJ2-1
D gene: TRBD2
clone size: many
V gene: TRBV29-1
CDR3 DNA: TGCAGCGTAACCGGGACTAGCGGAAACAATGAGCAGTTCTTC
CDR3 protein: CSVTGTSGNNEQFF

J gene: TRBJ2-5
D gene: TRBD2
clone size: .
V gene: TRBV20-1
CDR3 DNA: TGCAGTCTAGCTAGCGGGAGGGCCGTTGTGCAAGAGACCCAGTACTTC
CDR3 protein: CSLASGRAVVQETQYF

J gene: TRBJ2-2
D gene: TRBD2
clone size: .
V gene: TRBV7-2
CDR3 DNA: TGTGCCAGCAGCTTACAAAGCGGGATCGACGGGGAGCTGTTTTTT
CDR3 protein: CASSLQSGIDGELFF

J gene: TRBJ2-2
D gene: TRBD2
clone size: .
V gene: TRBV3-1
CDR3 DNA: TGTGCCAGCAGCCAAGTCGCTAGCGGGAGGTTTAGCACCGGGGAGCTGTTTTTT
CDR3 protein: CASSQVASGRFSTGELFF

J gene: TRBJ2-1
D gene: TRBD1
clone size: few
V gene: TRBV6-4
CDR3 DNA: TGTGCCAGCACAGGGGGACAGGGCTACAATGAGCAGTTCTTC
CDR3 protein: CASTGGQGYNEQFF

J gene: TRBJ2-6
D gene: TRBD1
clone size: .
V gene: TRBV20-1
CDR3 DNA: TGCAGTGCTAGAGGGCAGGGGGCCCCCAACGTCCTGACTTTC
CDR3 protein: CSARGQGAPNVLTF

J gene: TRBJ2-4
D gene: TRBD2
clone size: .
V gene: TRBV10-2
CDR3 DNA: TGCGCCAGCAGTGAGTCTGGAGCGGGAGGAAACATTCAGTACTTC
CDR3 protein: CASSESGAGGNIQYF

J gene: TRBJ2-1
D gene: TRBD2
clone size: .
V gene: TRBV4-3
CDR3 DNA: TGCGCCAGCAGCCTAGGATACGGGGGGAGCTCCTACAATGAGCAGTTCTTC
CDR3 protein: CASSLGYGGSSYNEQFF

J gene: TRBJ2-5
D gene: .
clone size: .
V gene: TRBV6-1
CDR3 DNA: TGTGCCAGCAGTGATTGGGCGGGGAAAGAGACCCAGTACTTC
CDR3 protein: CASSDWAGKETQYF

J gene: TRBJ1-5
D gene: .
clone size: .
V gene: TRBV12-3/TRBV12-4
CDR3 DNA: TGTGCCAGCAGCTCACAGAATAGCAATCAGCCCCAGCATTTT
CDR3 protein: CASSSQNSNQPQHF

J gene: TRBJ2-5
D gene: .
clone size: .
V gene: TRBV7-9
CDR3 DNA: TGTGCCAGCAGCTTGGGTTGGACCCAGTACTTC
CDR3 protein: CASSLGWTQYF